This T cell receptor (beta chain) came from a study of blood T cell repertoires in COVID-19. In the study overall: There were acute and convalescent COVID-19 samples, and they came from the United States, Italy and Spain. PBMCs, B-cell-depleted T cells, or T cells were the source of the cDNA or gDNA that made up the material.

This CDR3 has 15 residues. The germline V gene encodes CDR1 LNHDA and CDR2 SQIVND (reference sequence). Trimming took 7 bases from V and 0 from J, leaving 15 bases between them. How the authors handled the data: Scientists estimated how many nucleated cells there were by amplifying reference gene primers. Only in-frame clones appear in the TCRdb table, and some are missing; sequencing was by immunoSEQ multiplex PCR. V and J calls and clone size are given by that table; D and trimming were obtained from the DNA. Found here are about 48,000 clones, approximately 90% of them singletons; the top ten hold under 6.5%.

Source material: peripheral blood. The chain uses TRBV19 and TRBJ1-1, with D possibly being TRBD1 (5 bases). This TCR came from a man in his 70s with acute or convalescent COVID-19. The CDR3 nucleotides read TGTGCCAGTAACTCGGGGGTGAGGGTGAACACTGAAGCTTTCTTT. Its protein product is CASNSGVRVNTEAFF.